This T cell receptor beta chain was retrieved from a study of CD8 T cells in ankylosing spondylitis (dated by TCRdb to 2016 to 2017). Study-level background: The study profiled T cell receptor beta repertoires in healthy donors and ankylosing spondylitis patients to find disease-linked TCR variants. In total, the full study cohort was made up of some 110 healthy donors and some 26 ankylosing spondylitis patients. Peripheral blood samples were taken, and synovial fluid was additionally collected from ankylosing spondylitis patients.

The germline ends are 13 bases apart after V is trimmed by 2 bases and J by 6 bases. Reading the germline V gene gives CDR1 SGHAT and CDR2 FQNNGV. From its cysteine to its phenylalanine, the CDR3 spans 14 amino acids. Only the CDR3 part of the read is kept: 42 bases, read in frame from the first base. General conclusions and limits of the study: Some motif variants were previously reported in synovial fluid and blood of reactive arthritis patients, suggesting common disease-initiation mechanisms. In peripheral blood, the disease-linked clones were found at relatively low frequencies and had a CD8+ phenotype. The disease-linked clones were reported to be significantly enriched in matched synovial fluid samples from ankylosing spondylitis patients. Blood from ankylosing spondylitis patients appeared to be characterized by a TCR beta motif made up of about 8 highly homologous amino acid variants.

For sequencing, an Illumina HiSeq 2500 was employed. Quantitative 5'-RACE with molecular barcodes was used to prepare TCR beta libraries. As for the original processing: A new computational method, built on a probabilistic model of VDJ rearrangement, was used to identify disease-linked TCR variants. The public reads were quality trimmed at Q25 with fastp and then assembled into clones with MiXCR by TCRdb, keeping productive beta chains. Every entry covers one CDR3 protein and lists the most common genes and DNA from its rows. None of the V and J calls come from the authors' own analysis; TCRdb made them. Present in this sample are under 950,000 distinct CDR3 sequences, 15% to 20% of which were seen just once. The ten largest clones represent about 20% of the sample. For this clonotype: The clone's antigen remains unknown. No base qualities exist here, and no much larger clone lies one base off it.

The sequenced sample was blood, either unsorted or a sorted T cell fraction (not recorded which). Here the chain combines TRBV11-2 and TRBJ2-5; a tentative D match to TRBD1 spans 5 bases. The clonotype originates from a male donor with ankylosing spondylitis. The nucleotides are TGTGCCAGCAGCTTACTGAGCAGGGAACAGACCCAGTACTTC. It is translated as CASSLLSREQTQYF.